This T cell receptor beta chain was recovered during a study of T cell responses to AZD1222 COVID-19 vaccine. Germline V gives CDR1 GTSNPN, CDR2 SVGIG (reference sequence). The CDR3 contains 14 residues. The V and J ends lost 0 bases and 8 bases respectively, with 16 bases between them. Libraries were prepared by immunoSEQ multiplex PCR; TCRdb keeps only in-frame clonotypes and omits some of them. The table shows about 150,000 clones, with roughly 90% occurring only once. The sample holds a few counts of this clone. The rearrangement links TRBV30 to TRBJ1-2, with D maybe TRBD1 (6 bases). The receptor was derived from an adult who received the AZD1222 COVID-19 vaccine. This specimen was peripheral blood, taken 28 days after the second AZD1222 dose. The CDR3 coding sequence is TGTGCCTGGAGTGTGAACAGGGCCGAGAGGGGCTACACCTTC. The encoded protein is CAWSVNRAERGYTF.